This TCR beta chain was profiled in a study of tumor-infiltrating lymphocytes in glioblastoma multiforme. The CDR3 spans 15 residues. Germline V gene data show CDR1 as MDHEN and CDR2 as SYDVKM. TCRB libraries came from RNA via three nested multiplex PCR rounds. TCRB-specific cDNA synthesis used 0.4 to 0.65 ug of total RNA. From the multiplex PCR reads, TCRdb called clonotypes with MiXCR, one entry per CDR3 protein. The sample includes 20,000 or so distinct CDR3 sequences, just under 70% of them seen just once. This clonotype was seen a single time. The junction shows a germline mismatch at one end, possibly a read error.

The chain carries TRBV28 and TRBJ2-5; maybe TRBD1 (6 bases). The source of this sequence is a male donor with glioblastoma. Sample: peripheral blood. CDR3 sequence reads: CAGSLTGTRQETQYF. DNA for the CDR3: TGTGCCGGCAGTCTCACCGGGACACGGCAAGAGACCCAGTACTTC.